This TCR beta chain was obtained from a study of CXCR3-negative and CXCR3-positive naive CD8 T cells (dated 2019 in TCRdb). Notes on the research overall: About 135 million TRB reads were obtained in total, roughly 1.5 +/- 0.3 million reads per library. Data from ten or so donors, pooled across two independent experiments, went into the diversity and physicochemical repertoire analyses. The TRBV-TRBJ cluster analysis covered naive subsets from 5 donors and memory cells from 3 donors. Here is what the overall study found, with its caveats: Because surface CD5, which is linked to self-reactivity in mice, was comparable between the naive subsets, TCR interaction strength was also inferred from the physicochemical properties of TRB CDR3s. Compared with CXCR3-negative naive cells, CXCR3-positive naive cells had TRB CDR3s with higher hydrophobicity (lower Kidera factor 4), lower energy, and higher strength and volume indices. Repertoire diversity was comparably high in both naive subsets but much lower in memory CD8+ T cells. TRBV-TRBJ usage was similar between naive CXCR3-negative and CXCR3-positive cells from the same donor, while memory cells showed distinct patterns. Because CXCR3 expression was partially decreased after cryopreservation, freshly isolated PBMCs were used for most assays.

Points on this clonotype: Its antigen remains undetermined.

Instrument on record: NextSeq 550. The Human TCR Profiling Kit (MiLaboratory) was used to make UMI-labeled 5' RACE TRB cDNA libraries. cDNA synthesis used the entire amount of extracted RNA, and PCR amplification then used the entire amount of cDNA produced. The libraries were made side by side, with each library going through the same number of PCR cycles. The authors' pipeline ran thus. With a requirement of at least two reads per UMI, MIGEC and MiXCR extracted about 56,000 +/- 9,600 unique UMI-labeled TRB cDNA molecules per library. Each library averaged about 38,000 +/- 11,000 functional in-frame TRB CDR3 nucleotide clonotypes without stop codons. After each sample was downsampled to 5000 UMI-labeled TRB molecules, VDJtools was used to calculate diversity metrics such as normalized Shannon-Wiener and Chao1. Clonotype-size-weighted physicochemical properties of the central five CDR3 residues (interaction energy, strength, volume and Kidera factor 4) were computed in VDJtools. TCRdb reprocessed the reads and provides one entry for every CDR3 protein sequence; no DNA is given. The V and J calls were determined by TCRdb, not by the authors. The sample's table covers 65,000 to 90,000 distinct CDR3 sequences. The top ten clonotypes cover approximately 0.6% of the sample.

Each CD8+ T cell subset was flow-sorted in triplicate, and some 310,000 cells per subset were placed directly into RLT lysis buffer. To exclude memory contaminants, naive CD8+ T cells were stringently defined as CD45RO-CCR7+CD27+CD95-. Standard density gradient centrifugation was used to isolate peripheral blood mononuclear cells from buffy coats. Naive CXCR3-negative and CXCR3-positive CD8+ T cells were flow-sorted on a FACSAria III. Total RNA was extracted from sorted cells using an RNeasy Mini Kit. The CDR3 has 13 amino acids, counting the end cysteine and phenylalanine. No DNA is listed. CDR1 and CDR2 are drawn from the germline V gene: SQVTM, ANQGSEA.

The receptor comes from a human donor in good health. Some clones in this sample may be carry-over from other donors' samples. Sequencing used naive CXCR3+ CD8+ T cells from blood. The cell subset or site label of this sample denotes: CD45RO-CCR7+CD27+CD95- naive CD8+ T cells expressing CXCR3 (TNR3+). The chain employs TRBV29-1 and TRBJ2-7. The CDR3 reads as follows: CSVRTVSSYEQYF.